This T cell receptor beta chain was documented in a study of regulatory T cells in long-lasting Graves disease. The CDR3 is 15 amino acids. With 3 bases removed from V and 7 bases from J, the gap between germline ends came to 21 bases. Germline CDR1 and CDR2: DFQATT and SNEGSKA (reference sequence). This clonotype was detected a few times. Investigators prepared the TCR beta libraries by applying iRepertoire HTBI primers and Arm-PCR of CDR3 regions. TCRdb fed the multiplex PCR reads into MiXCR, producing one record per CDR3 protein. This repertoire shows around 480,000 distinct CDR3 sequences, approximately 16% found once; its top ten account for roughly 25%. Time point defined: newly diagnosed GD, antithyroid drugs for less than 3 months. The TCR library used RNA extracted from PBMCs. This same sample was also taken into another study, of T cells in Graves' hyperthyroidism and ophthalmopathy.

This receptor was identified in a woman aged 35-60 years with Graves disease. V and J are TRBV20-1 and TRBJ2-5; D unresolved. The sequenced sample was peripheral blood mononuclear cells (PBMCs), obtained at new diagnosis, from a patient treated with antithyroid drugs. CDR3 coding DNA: TGCAGTGCTAGCCCTCCGACTGGTCCAAGAATGACCCAGTACTTC. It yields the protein CSASPPTGPRMTQYF.